These 10 T cell receptor beta chains share one sample of origin, sequenced in a study of blood T cell repertoires in COVID-19. Assay: immunoSEQ multiplex PCR; the TCRdb copy retains only in-frame clones and omits some. The sample has about 300,000 clones; about nine tenths are singletons. Sequenced sample: PBMCs or T cells enriched from blood (not recorded which). Receptors were obtained from a man aged 55-75 years who had recovered from COVID-19.

V and J are TRBV4-1 and TRBJ2-3; no clear D. V shed 0 bases and J shed 7 bases, with 8 bases lying between them. Germline values: CDR1 MGHRA, CDR2 YSYEKL. This CDR3 contains 13 residues. The CDR3, as DNA: TGCGCCAGCAGCCAAGATGCAGGCAATACGCAGTATTTT. The encoded protein is CASSQDAGNTQYF.

V is TRBV2 and J is TRBJ2-2, with 15 bases aligning to TRBD2. The germline gives CDR1 SNHLY, CDR2 FYNNEI. The CDR3 has 17 amino acids. V trimming: 6 bases; J trimming: 6 bases; junction bases outside the gene matches: 8. CDR3 sequence: CASSGVGLAGGPGELFF. The CDR3 region has the DNA TGTGCCAGCAGCGGCGTAGGACTAGCGGGAGGGCCCGGGGAGCTGTTTTTT.

CDR3 nucleotide sequence: TGTGCCAGCAGCTTAGGGGACAGGGTTAGGGGTGAAAAACTGTTTTTT. Translation: CASSLGDRVRGEKLFF. The gene calls are TRBV11-2 and TRBJ1-4; 9 bases are a match to TRBD1. Germline loops: CDR1 SGHAT, CDR2 FQNNGV. V lost 1 base, J lost 7 bases, and 7 bases stayed unmatched. The CDR3 has 16 amino acids.

The V gene is TRBV21-1, the J gene TRBJ2-5; the DNA was not used to check the table's D call, TRBD1. TRBV21-1 is noted as a pseudogene. This CDR3 region has 15 residues. The CDR3 bases are TGTGCCAGCAGCGGATCAGGGGGAGATCAAGAGACCCAGTACTTC. Translation: CASSGSGGDQETQYF.

This chain uses TRBV2 with TRBJ2-7; 9 nucleotides match TRBD2. Unmatched junction bases numbered 10, after V lost 5 bases and J lost 2 bases. The germline V gene has CDR1 SNHLY and CDR2 FYNNEI. CDR3 length: 16 residues. Written as DNA, the CDR3 is TGTGCCAGCAGTCCTGTATTAGCGGGAGCCCCCTACGAGCAGTACTTC. Its protein is CASSPVLAGAPYEQYF.

The gene calls are TRBV7-8 and TRBJ1-1, with TRBD1 as a possible D gene (6 bases). The CDR3 is 12 residues long. Germline values: CDR1 SGHVS, CDR2 FQNEAQ. Trimming shortened V by 1 base and J by 10 bases, and 10 bases separated the two germline ends. CDR3 region: CASSLGRGAAFF. DNA of the CDR3: TGTGCCAGCAGCTTAGGCAGGGGAGCAGCTTTCTTT.

The chain is built from TRBV29-1 and TRBJ2-7; 8 bases are a match to TRBD2. Germline trimming cut 4 bases from V and 0 bases from J; bases unmatched to any gene: 5. Per germline, CDR1 SQVTM and CDR2 ANQGSEA. This CDR3 contains 14 residues. CDR3 DNA sequence: TGCAGCGTTGCGCCCAGCGGGAGCTCCTACGAGCAGTACTTC. Translating it yields CSVAPSGSSYEQYF.

The rearrangement uses TRBV3-1 (or the pseudogene TRBV3-2) and TRBJ1-1; D gene unclear. Germline values: CDR1 LGHDT, CDR2 YNNKEL (reference sequence). V was cut by 6 bases and J by 11 bases, with 13 bases left in between. This CDR3 contains 11 residues. The CDR3 region is CASRGREDAFF. The CDR3 region has the DNA TGTGCCAGCAGGGGGAGGGAGGATGCTTTCTTT.

The chain links TRBV5-1 to TRBJ2-3; the D gene is possibly TRBD1 (5 bases). The CDR3 has 14 amino acids. Germline loops: CDR1 SGHRS, CDR2 YFSETQ. V lost 4 bases, J lost 5 bases, and 14 bases lay in between. In nucleotides, the CDR3 is TGCGCCAGCAGCCCTCAGGGTATTGGAGATACGCAGTATTTT. Its translation: CASSPQGIGDTQYF.

The chain links TRBV21-1 to TRBJ2-7; the table calls TRBD1, which could not be checked here. TRBV21-1 corresponds to a pseudogene. This CDR3 comprises 13 residues. The CDR3 spells CASIGDRDYEQYF. The CDR3 DNA reads as TGTGCCAGCATCGGGGACAGAGATTACGAGCAGTACTTC.